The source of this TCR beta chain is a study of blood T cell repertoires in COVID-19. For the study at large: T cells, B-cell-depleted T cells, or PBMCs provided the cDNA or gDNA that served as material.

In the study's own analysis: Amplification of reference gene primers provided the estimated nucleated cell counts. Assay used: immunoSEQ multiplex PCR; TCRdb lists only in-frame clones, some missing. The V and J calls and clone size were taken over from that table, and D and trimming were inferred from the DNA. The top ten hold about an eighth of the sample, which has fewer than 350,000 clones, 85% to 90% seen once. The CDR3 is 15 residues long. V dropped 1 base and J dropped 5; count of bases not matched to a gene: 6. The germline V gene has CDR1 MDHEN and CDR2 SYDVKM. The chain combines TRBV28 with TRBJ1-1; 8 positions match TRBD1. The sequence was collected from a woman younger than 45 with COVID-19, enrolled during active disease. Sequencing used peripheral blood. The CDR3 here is CASSLSRQGWTEAFF. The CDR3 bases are TGTGCCAGCAGTTTATCCCGACAGGGGTGGACTGAAGCTTTCTTT.